This T cell receptor (beta chain) appears in the sequencing data of a study of control samples from healthy donors and cancer patients. The germline V gene has CDR1 LGHDT and CDR2 YNNKEL (reference sequence). This CDR3 has 15 residues. V dropped 4 bases and J dropped 7; count of bases not matched to a gene: 10. TCRdb keeps only in-frame clones here, not all; method: immunoSEQ multiplex PCR. The sample gives some 140,000 clones, 75% to 90% of which show up once; roughly 8.4% is in the top ten. Sequencing was done on a sample of blood. This receptor was identified in a woman aged 25 to 45 in good health. The J gene is TRBJ1-2, the V gene TRBV3-1 (or the pseudogene TRBV3-2); TRBD1 matches 9 bases. Here the CDR3 DNA reads TGTGCCAGCAGCCCTGGCCTCGGACAGGGGTTTGGCTACACCTTC. As protein: CASSPGLGQGFGYTF.